The 28 T cell receptor beta chains listed next were all sequenced from one sample in a study of neurological immune-mediated disorders. TCRdb re-called the 5' RACE reads through MiXCR, storing one row per CDR3 protein. The sample holds tens of thousands of distinct CDR3 sequences, roughly 3.1% seen once. Regarding time point: longitudinal time-point 1 (baseline). Sequenced: PBMCs. All receptors come from a woman in her fifties or sixties with multiple sclerosis.

In this sample, this clonotype turned up many times. This chain joins TRBV27 and TRBJ2-7; D possibly matches TRBD1 or TRBD2 (6 bases each). Germline V gene lookup returns CDR1 MNHEY and CDR2 SMNVEV (reference sequence). V gave up 3 bases and J gave up 10 bases, with 16 bases separating them. There are 13 residues in the CDR3. CDR3 coding DNA: TGTGCCAGCAGTTTCCCCCAGAGGGGGGTTCAGTACTTC. Its protein product is CASSFPQRGVQYF.

This clonotype was seen many times. The chain is built from TRBV5-1 and TRBJ1-5; 8 nucleotides agree with TRBD1. After removal of 0 bases from V and 3 bases from J, the junction contained 2 bases not matched to a gene. Germline CDR1 reads SGHRS; CDR2 reads YFSETQ. This CDR3 has 15 amino acids. Written as DNA, the CDR3 is TGCGCCAGCAGCTTGGGACAGGGGTACAATCAGCCCCAGCATTTT. This encodes CASSLGQGYNQPQHF. Filled out from reference TRBV5-1 and TRBJ1-5, the complete variable domain reads KAGVTQTPRYLIKTRGQQVTLSCSPISGHRSVSWYQQTPGQGLQFLFEYFSETQRNKGNFPGRFSGRQFSNSRSEMNVSTLELGDSALYLCASSLGQGYNQPQHFGDGTRLSIL.

This clonotype was seen a few times. The V call is TRBV20-1, the J call TRBJ1-5, with D uncertain. The CDR3 loop spans 14 amino acids. V was cut by 0 bases and J by 7 bases, with 13 bases left in between. CDR1 DFQATT and CDR2 SNEGSKA come from the germline V gene (reference sequence). For the CDR3, the DNA is TGCAGTGCTAGAGATACGGCCGTTTTACAGCCCCAGCATTTT. This gives the protein CSARDTAVLQPQHF.

This clonotype was detected many times. This chain links TRBV2 with TRBJ1-3, with a possible D match to TRBD1 (5 bases). This CDR3 spans 15 amino acids. V was clipped by 4 bases and J by 4 bases, with 14 bases between them. Looked up from germline, CDR1 is SNHLY and CDR2 is FYNNEI. As DNA, the CDR3 is TGTGCCAGCAGTGTTTCTGGGGACTCCGGAAACACCATATATTTT. Translated: CASSVSGDSGNTIYF. The full variable domain, its missing parts supplied by reference TRBV2 and TRBJ1-3, is EPEVTQTPSHQVTQMGQEVILRCVPISNHLYFYWYRQILGQKVEFLVSFYNNEISEKSEIFDDQFSVERPDGSNFTLKIRSTKLEDSAMYFCASSVSGDSGNTIYFGEGSWLTVV.

This clonotype was seen repeatedly, ten times or more. The chain combines TRBV12-3 or TRBV12-4 with TRBJ1-5; TRBD1 is a possible D gene (5 bases). The CDR3 runs to 13 residues. The germline V and J ends were trimmed by 3 bases and 9 bases, with 12 bases remaining between them. The CDR3 nucleotides are TGTGCCAGCAGTTTTGCAGGGCGAGGGCCCCAGCATTTT. Translation: CASSFAGRGPQHF.

This clonotype was seen more than once but under ten times. CDR3 DNA: TGTGCCAGCAGCTGGACAGGGGGGAATCAGCCCCAGCATTTT. It encodes CASSWTGGNQPQHF. V gene TRBV6-2 or TRBV6-3 combines with J gene TRBJ1-5, with 10 nucleotides matching TRBD1. V lost 6 bases and J lost 4; bases outside the gene matches: 3. CDR1 and CDR2 (germline): MNHEY, SVGEGT. CDR3 length: 14 amino acids.

In this sample, this clonotype turned up many times. V is TRBV5-5 and J is TRBJ1-2, with TRBD1 matching over 8 bases. J was trimmed by 1 base and V by 4 bases; bases with no gene match: 9. The CDR3 is made up of 16 amino acids. Germline values: CDR1 SGHKS, CDR2 YYEKEE (reference sequence). For the CDR3, the DNA is TGTGCCAGCAGCCCAATTGGGACAGGAATTAACTATGGCTACACCTTC. This codes for CASSPIGTGINYGYTF. Together with reference TRBV5-5 and TRBJ1-2, the CDR3 gives the full variable domain: DAGVTQSPTHLIKTRGQQVTLRCSPISGHKSVSWYQQVLGQGPQFIFQYYEKEERGRGNFPDRFSARQFPNYSSELNVNALLLGDSALYLCASSPIGTGINYGYTFGSGTRLTVV.

This sequence joins TRBV7-6 and TRBJ2-2; D gene uncertain. The CDR3 loop spans 17 amino acids. Germline values: CDR1 SGHVS, CDR2 FNYEAQ. The V end was cut by 1 base, the J end by 2 bases, with 14 bases between. The CDR3 sequence: CASSLDWVRENTGELFF. CDR3 DNA sequence: TGTGCCAGCAGCTTAGACTGGGTCAGAGAAAACACCGGGGAGCTGTTTTTT. Full variable domain (outside the CDR3, taken from reference TRBV7-6 and TRBJ2-2): GAGVSQSPRYKVTKRGQDVALRCDPISGHVSLYWYRQALGQGPEFLTYFNYEAQQDKSGLPNDRFSAERPEGSISTLTIQRTEQRDSAMYRCASSLDWVRENTGELFFGEGSRLTVL.

This clonotype has a count of ten or more. The CDR3: CASSYSTGQGAYTGELFF. In nucleotides, the CDR3 is TGTGCCAGCAGTTACTCGACGGGCCAGGGGGCGTACACCGGGGAGCTGTTTTTT. J is TRBJ2-2 and V is TRBV6-2 or TRBV6-3, with 8 bases fitting TRBD1. Germline V gives CDR1 MNHEY, CDR2 SVGEGT. V lost 0 bases and J lost 3; bases outside the gene matches: 9. The CDR3 length is 18 residues.

This clonotype was counted ten times or more. This chain connects TRBV20-1 to TRBJ2-5; 8 positions agree with TRBD2. This CDR3 is built from 18 residues. The ends lost 3 bases at V and 1 base at J; junction bases unmatched: 16. Germline V CDR1 and CDR2: DFQATT, SNEGSKA (reference sequence). The CDR3 reads CSARFRAGGVPGQETQYF. CDR3 bases: TGCAGTGCTAGGTTTCGTGCGGGGGGCGTCCCTGGCCAAGAGACCCAGTACTTC.

This clonotype was recorded many times. The CDR3 region is CASSFSSPGLSSPLHF. As DNA, the CDR3 is TGCGCCAGCAGCTTTTCATCCCCAGGGTTGAGTTCACCCCTCCACTTT. The chain links TRBV5-1 to TRBJ1-6; tentatively, D is TRBD1 (5 bases). This CDR3 comprises 16 residues. The germline V gene encodes CDR1 SGHRS and CDR2 YFSETQ. V lost 2 bases to trimming and J lost 9 bases, with 18 bases between them. Complete variable domain (other parts from reference TRBV5-1 and TRBJ1-6): KAGVTQTPRYLIKTRGQQVTLSCSPISGHRSVSWYQQTPGQGLQFLFEYFSETQRNKGNFPGRFSGRQFSNSRSEMNVSTLELGDSALYLCASSFSSPGLSSPLHFGNGTRLTVT.

This clonotype has a handful of counts. A much larger clonotype is one base distant, so this may be a read error. The V gene is TRBV19, the J gene TRBJ1-2, with D uncertain. Looked up from germline, CDR1 is LNHDA and CDR2 is SQIVND (reference sequence). V shed 3 bases and J shed 1 base, with 9 bases lying between them. This CDR3 has 14 amino acids. CDR3: CASSMFKGNYGYTF. As DNA, the CDR3 is TGTGCCAGTAGTATGTTTAAGGGTAACTATGGCTACACCTTC.

This clonotype was observed many times. V gene TRBV18 combines with J gene TRBJ1-2; TRBD1 agrees at 9 bases. There are 14 residues in the CDR3. Germline CDR1 KGHSH, CDR2 LQKENI. The junction had 6 bases not matched to a gene; V was cut back by 6 bases and J by 4 bases. The DNA for the CDR3 is TGTGCCAGCTCTCCGGACAGGGGCCGCTATGGCTACACCTTC. Translated, it gives CASSPDRGRYGYTF. The full variable domain, completed using reference TRBV18 and TRBJ1-2, is NAGVMQNPRHLVRRRGQEARLRCSPMKGHSHVYWYRQLPEEGLKFMVYLQKENIIDESGMPKERFSAEFPKEGPSILRIQQVVRGDSAAYFCASSPDRGRYGYTFGSGTRLTVV.

This clonotype was detected ten times or more. The V and J genes are TRBV20-1 and TRBJ1-5; tentative D call: TRBD1 (5 bases). Germline values: CDR1 DFQATT, CDR2 SNEGSKA (reference sequence). CDR3 size: 15 residues. Trimming stripped 2 bases from V and 3 bases from J, with 14 bases between. This chain's CDR3 is CSARFLGGANQPQHF. CDR3 DNA: TGCAGTGCTAGATTCCTAGGAGGGGCCAATCAGCCCCAGCATTTT.

This clonotype was recorded many times. The V and J genes are TRBV5-1 and TRBJ2-1, with D perhaps matching TRBD1 (5 bases). Germline CDR1 and CDR2: SGHRS and YFSETQ. Trimming removed 4 bases at V and 6 bases at J, with 14 bases between. The CDR3 spans 14 residues. This CDR3 is CASSAALQGNEQFF. CDR3 nucleotide sequence: TGCGCCAGCAGCGCGGCCCTCCAGGGCAATGAGCAGTTCTTC.

This clonotype has at least ten counts. The rearrangement joins TRBV11-2 to TRBJ2-5; possibly TRBD2 for D (6 bases). The CDR3 consists of 17 residues. Germline V gene sequence: CDR1 SGHAT, CDR2 FQNNGV. V was pared by 3 bases and J by 3 bases, with 20 bases between. CDR3 protein: CASSFMGGPAREETQYF. The CDR3 bases are TGTGCCAGCAGCTTTATGGGGGGTCCGGCACGTGAAGAGACCCAGTACTTC.

This clonotype was seen many times. The V and J genes are TRBV5-1 and TRBJ2-6; TRBD1 matches at 7 bases. The CDR3 contains 14 residues. The germline gives CDR1 SGHRS, CDR2 YFSETQ. The V and J ends lost 3 bases and 4 bases, in that order; junction bases with no gene match: 1. The CDR3 region has the DNA TGCGCCAGCAGCTGGGGACAGGGGGCCAACGTCCTGACTTTC. Translated: CASSWGQGANVLTF.

This clonotype has at least ten counts. CDR3 bases: TGTGCCAGCGAGGGACACCAAAATACCTACGAGCAGTACTTC. Its protein is CASEGHQNTYEQYF. The chain has TRBV6-1 and TRBJ2-7; D perhaps matches TRBD1 (6 bases). The CDR3 is made up of 14 amino acids. Per the germline V gene, CDR1 is MNHNS and CDR2 is SASEGT. Trimming took off 8 bases at V and 2 bases at J, with 16 bases between the two ends.

This clonotype occurred many times. The V gene is TRBV5-1, the J gene TRBJ2-3; no definite D call. Trimming cost V 4 bases and J 1 base, with 7 bases left between them. Germline V lookup: CDR1 SGHRS, CDR2 YFSETQ. The CDR3 runs to 13 residues. Written as DNA, the CDR3 is TGCGCCAGCAGCAGCCAGGGCACAGATACGCAGTATTTT. This translates into CASSSQGTDTQYF.

This clonotype appeared a few times. Relative to the germline gene, one junction end is altered; a read error may explain this. CDR3 amino acids: CASSLVEASNSTLNF. The CDR3 nucleotides are TGTGCCAGCAGTTTGGTGGAGGCTTCCAATTCAACCCTCAACTTT. The chain combines TRBV27 with TRBJ1-6; D gene uncertain. Germline V gene lookup returns CDR1 MNHEY and CDR2 SMNVEV (reference sequence). This CDR3 spans 15 amino acids.

There are many counts of this clonotype. The V and J genes are TRBV7-6 and TRBJ2-3, with TRBD2 identical over 7 bases. The CDR3 spans 15 residues. V trimming: 0 bases; J trimming: 2 bases; junction bases outside the gene matches: 2. CDR1 is SGHVS and CDR2 is FNYEAQ in the germline V gene. CDR3 in DNA: TGTGCCAGCAGCTTAGCGGGGGGGTTCACAGATACGCAGTATTTT. This encodes CASSLAGGFTDTQYF.

This clonotype came up many times. The V gene is TRBV7-2, the J gene TRBJ2-4; 8 bases are shared with TRBD2. V dropped 5 bases and J dropped 9; count of bases not matched to a gene: 18. Germline values: CDR1 SGHTA, CDR2 FQGNSA. This CDR3 contains 17 residues. CDR3 sequence reads: CASSLRGGGDLIGIQYF. The CDR3 DNA reads TGTGCCAGCAGCCTTCGGGGGGGCGGGGATCTTATCGGCATTCAGTACTTC.

J is TRBJ2-7 and V is TRBV28; tentatively, D is TRBD1 or TRBD2 (6 bases each). The germline V gene has CDR1 MDHEN and CDR2 SYDVKM. Trimming stripped 7 bases from V and 0 bases from J, with 13 bases between. This CDR3 region has 14 residues. CDR3: CASMGGTLSYEQYF. The CDR3 bases are TGTGCCAGCATGGGGGGCACCCTCTCCTACGAGCAGTACTTC.

This clonotype was picked up many times. The chain is built from TRBV6-6 and TRBJ2-1; TRBD1 matches 7 bases. Unmatched junction bases numbered 3, after V lost 0 bases and J lost 7 bases. The CDR3 runs 14 residues. Per the germline V gene, CDR1 is MNHNY and CDR2 is SVGAGI (reference sequence). CDR3 amino acids: CASSYSNRGNEQFF. The CDR3 DNA reads TGTGCCAGCAGTTACTCGAACAGGGGTAATGAGCAGTTCTTC.

Many counts were recorded for this clonotype. The rearrangement joins TRBV20-1 to TRBJ2-5, with D perhaps being TRBD1 or TRBD2 (6 bases each). Germline loops: CDR1 DFQATT, CDR2 SNEGSKA (reference sequence). V was pared by 2 bases and J by 4 bases, with 11 bases between. The CDR3 is 13 amino acids. The CDR3 loop is CSARRRGGETQYF. In DNA, the CDR3 is TGCAGTGCTAGACGCAGGGGAGGAGAGACCCAGTACTTC.

This clonotype has a count of ten or more. The chain combines TRBV5-1 with TRBJ2-5; tentatively, D is TRBD1 (6 bases). Per germline, CDR1 SGHRS and CDR2 YFSETQ. Trimming pared 0 bases from V and 5 bases from J, leaving 14 bases between. The CDR3 is 15 residues long. The CDR3 nucleotides are TGCGCCAGCAGCTTGGGAGGTACAGGGCAGGAGACCCAGTACTTC. It specifies CASSLGGTGQETQYF.

This clonotype was observed at least ten times. The chain uses TRBV20-1 and TRBJ2-3, with D possibly being TRBD2 (5 bases). CDR1 and CDR2 from the germline V gene are DFQATT and SNEGSKA (reference sequence). The CDR3 covers 15 residues. Trimming cost V 0 bases and J 1 base, with 11 bases left between them. In DNA form, the CDR3 reads TGCAGTGCTAGAGACCTAGCTGTGGGCACAGATACGCAGTATTTT. Residues: CSARDLAVGTDTQYF.

This clonotype was observed many times. V and J are TRBV20-1 and TRBJ1-4; the match to TRBD1 covers 9 bases. This CDR3 has 13 residues. The J segment lost 5 bases and the V segment lost 6 bases, leaving 4 bases of the junction unmatched. From germline, CDR1 is DFQATT and CDR2 SNEGSKA (reference sequence). The CDR3 bases are TGCAGTGCGGAACAGGGGGCGAATGAAAAACTGTTTTTT. This codes for CSAEQGANEKLFF.